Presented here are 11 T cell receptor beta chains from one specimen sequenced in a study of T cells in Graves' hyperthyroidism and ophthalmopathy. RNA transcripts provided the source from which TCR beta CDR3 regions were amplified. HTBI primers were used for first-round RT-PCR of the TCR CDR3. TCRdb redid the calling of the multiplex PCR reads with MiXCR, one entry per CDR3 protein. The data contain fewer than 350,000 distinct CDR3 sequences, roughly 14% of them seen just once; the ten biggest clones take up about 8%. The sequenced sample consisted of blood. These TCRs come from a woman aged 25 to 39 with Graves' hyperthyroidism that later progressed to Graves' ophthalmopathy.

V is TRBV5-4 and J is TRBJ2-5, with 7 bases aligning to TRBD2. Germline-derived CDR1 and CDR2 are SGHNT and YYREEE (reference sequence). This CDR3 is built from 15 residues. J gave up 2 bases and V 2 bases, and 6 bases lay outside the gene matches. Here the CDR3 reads CASSFPAGMQETQYF. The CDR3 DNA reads TGTGCCAGCAGCTTCCCAGCGGGAATGCAAGAGACCCAGTACTTC.

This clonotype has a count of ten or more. Here the CDR3 DNA reads TGTGCCAGCAGTTTAGGGGACTACTCCTACGAGCAGTACTTC. As protein: CASSLGDYSYEQYF. V gene TRBV27 combines with J gene TRBJ2-7, with 7 bases that match TRBD2. Germline CDR1 is MNHEY and CDR2 is SMNVEV (reference sequence). J gave up 0 bases and V 2 bases, and 1 base lay outside the gene matches. The CDR3 length is 14 residues.

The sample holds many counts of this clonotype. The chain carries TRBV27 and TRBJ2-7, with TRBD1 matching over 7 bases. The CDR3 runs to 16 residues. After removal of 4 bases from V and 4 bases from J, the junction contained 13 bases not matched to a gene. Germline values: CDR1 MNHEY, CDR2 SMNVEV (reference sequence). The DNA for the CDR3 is TGTGCCAGCAGTTCACTGGGGGTAGGGGGCATATACGAGCAGTACTTC. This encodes CASSSLGVGGIYEQYF.

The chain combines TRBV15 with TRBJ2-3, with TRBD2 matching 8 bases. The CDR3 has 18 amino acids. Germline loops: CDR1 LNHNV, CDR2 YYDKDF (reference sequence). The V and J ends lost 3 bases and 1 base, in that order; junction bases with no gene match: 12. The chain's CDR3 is CATSRGAGGVSGTDTQYF. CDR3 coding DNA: TGTGCCACCAGCAGGGGGGCGGGAGGAGTATCGGGCACAGATACGCAGTATTTT.

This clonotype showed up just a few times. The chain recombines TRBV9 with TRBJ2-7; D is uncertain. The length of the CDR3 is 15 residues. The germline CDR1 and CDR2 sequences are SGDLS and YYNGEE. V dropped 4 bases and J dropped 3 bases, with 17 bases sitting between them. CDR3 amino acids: CASSPVGLPNYEQYF. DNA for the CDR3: TGTGCCAGCAGCCCCGTAGGCCTCCCCAACTACGAGCAGTACTTC.

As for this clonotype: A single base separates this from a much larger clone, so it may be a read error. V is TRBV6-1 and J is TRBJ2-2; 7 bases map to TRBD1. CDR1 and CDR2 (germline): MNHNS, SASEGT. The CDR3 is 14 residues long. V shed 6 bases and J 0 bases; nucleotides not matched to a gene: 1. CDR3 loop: CASRQGTNTGELFF. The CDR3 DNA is TGTGCCAGCAGACAGGGGACGAACACCGGGGAGCTGTTTTTT.

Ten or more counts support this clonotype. The CDR3 loop is CASSLPSIAGGSADTQYF. The CDR3 DNA reads as TGTGCCAGCAGCTTACCATCTATAGCGGGAGGTTCTGCAGATACGCAGTATTTT. The chain employs TRBV7-2 and TRBJ2-3; TRBD2 matches 10 bases. CDR1 SGHTA and CDR2 FQGNSA come from the germline V gene. The CDR3 covers 18 residues. V shed 2 bases, J shed 4 bases, and the junction held 12 bases outside the gene matches.

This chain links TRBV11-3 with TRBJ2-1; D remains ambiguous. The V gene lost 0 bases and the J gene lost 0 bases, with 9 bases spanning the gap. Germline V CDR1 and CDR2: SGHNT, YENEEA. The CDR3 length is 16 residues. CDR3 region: CASSLDRTRSYNEQFF. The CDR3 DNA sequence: TGTGCCAGCAGCTTAGATCGCACCCGCTCCTACAATGAGCAGTTCTTC.

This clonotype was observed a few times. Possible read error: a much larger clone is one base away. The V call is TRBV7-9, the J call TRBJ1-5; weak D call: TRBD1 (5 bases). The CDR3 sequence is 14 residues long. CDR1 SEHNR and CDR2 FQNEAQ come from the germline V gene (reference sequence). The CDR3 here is CASSAEGINQPRHF. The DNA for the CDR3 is TGTGCCAGCAGCGCGGAGGGGATCAATCAGCCCCGGCATTTT.

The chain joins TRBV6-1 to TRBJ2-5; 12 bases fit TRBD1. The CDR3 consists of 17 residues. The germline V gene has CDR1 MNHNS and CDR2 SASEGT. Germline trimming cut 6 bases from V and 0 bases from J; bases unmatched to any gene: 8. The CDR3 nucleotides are TGTGCCAGCAGAACGGGACAGGGGGCTTTTTACCAAGAGACCCAGTACTTC. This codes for CASRTGQGAFYQETQYF.

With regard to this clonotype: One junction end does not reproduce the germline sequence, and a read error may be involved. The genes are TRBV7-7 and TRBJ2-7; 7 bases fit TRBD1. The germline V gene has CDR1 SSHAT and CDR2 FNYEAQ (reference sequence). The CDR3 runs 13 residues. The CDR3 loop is CASSFSRGSEQYF. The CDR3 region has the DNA TGTGCTAGCAGCTTTAGCAGGGGGTCAGAGCAGTACTTC.